The T cell receptor beta chain under discussion was sequenced for a study of graft-versus-host responses after intestinal transplantation. Whole-study context: Induction using anti-thymocyte globulin, followed by tacrolimus and steroids for two to four years, was given to all recipients.

Responders that carried the CFSE label, approximately 200,000 of them, were plated with approximately 200,000 irradiated, violet-dye-labeled stimulator cells. Clones were sequenced by immunoSEQ multiplex PCR, and TCRdb holds only the in-frame ones, with some missing. Here the sample spans about 14,000 clones, about 34% being singletons. V lost 2 bases and J lost 10; bases outside the gene matches: 6. The germline V gene has CDR1 SGHVS and CDR2 FNYEAQ. CDR3 length: 15 residues. The receptor was isolated from a human patient who received an intestinal transplant. The starting material was alloreactive CD8+ T cells from a mixed lymphocyte reaction culture, obtained before intestinal transplant. Stated subset: CFSE-low proliferating T cells sorted from roughly six-day pre-transplant mixed lymphocyte reaction (GvH or HvG direction). The V gene is TRBV7-6, the J gene TRBJ2-1, with 12 positions matching TRBD2. CDR3 nucleotides: TGTGCCAGCAGCTTATTCCCTAGCGGGGGGGGAGAGCAGTTCTTC. Translation: CASSLFPSGGGEQFF.